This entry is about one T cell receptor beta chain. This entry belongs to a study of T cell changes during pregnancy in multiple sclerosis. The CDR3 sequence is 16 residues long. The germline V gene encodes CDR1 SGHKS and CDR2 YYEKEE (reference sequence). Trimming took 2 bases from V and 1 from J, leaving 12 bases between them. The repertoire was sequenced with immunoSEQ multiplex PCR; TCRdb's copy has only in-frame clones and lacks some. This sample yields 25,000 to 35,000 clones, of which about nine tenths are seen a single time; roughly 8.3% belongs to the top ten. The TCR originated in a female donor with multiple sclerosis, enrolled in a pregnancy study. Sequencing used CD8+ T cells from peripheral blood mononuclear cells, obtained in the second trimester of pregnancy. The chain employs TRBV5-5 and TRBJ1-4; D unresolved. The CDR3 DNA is TGTGCCAGCAGCTTCCTCCCCCGGTTAACTAATGAAAAACTGTTTTTT. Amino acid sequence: CASSFLPRLTNEKLFF.